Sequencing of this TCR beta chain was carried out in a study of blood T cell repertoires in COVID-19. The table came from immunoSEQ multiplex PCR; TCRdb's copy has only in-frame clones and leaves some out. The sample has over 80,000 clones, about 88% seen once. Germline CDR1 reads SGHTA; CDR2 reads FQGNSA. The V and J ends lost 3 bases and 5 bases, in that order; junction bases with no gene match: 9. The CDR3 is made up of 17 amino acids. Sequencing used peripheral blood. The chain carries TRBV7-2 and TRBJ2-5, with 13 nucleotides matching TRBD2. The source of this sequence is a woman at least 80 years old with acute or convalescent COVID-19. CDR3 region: CASSFLRLAGGRETQYF. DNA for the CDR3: TGTGCCAGCAGCTTCCTAAGACTAGCGGGGGGTCGGGAGACCCAGTACTTC.